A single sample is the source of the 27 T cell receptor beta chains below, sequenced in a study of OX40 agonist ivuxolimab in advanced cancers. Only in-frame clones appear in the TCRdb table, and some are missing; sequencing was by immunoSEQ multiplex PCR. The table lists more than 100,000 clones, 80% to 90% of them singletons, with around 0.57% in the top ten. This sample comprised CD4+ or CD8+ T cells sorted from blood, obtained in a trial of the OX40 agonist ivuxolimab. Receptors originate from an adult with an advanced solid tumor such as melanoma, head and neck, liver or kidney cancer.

CDR3 sequence: CASSVVAGTIFPLHF. The CDR3 DNA reads as TGTGCCAGCAGCGTAGTAGCAGGGACCATATTCCCCCTCCACTTT. This chain joins TRBV9 and TRBJ1-6, with D maybe TRBD1 (5 bases). The germline V gene encodes CDR1 SGDLS and CDR2 YYNGEE. This CDR3 region has 15 residues. Trimming removed 0 bases from V and 13 bases from J, with 17 bases in between.

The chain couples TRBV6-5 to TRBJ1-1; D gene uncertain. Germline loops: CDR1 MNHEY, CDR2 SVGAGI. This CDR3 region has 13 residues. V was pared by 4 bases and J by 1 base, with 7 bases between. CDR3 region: CASSLKGNTEAFF. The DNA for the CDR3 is TGTGCCAGCAGTTTGAAGGGGAACACTGAAGCTTTCTTT.

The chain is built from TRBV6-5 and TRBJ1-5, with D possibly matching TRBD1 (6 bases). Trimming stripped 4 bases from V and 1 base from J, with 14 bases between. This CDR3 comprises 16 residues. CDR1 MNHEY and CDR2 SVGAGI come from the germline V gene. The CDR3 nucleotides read TGTGCCAGCAGTTCACTGACAGGAAGCAGCAATCAGCCCCAGCATTTT. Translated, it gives CASSSLTGSSNQPQHF.

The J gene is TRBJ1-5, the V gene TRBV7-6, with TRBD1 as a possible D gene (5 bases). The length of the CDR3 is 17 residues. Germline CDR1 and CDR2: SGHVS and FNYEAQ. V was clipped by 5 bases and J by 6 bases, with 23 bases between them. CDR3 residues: CASSPTLGGFWCQPQHF. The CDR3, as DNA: TGTGCCAGCAGCCCGACTTTGGGGGGTTTTTGGTGTCAGCCCCAGCATTTT.

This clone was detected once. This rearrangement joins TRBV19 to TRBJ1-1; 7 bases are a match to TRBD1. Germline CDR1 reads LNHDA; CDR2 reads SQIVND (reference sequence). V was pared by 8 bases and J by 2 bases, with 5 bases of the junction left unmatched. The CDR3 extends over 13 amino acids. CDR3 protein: CASATGTNTEAFF. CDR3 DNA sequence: TGTGCCAGTGCGACAGGGACCAACACTGAAGCTTTCTTT.

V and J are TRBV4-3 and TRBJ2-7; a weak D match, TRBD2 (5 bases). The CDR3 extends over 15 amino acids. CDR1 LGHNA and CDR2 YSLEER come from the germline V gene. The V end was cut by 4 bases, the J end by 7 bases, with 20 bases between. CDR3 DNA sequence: TGCGCCAGCAGCCCGAGTCGGCTCCGGGATTGGGAGCAGTACTTC. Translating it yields CASSPSRLRDWEQYF.

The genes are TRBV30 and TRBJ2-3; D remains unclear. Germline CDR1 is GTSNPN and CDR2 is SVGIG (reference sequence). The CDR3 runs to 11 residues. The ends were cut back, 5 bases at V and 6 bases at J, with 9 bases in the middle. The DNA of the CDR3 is TGTGCCTGGGGGCTAAGTGATACGCAGTATTTT. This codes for CAWGLSDTQYF.

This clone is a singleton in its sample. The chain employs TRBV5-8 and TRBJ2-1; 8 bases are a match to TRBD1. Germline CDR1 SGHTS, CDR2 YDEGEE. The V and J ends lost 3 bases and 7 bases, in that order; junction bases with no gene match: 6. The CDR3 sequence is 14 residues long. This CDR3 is CASSSRTGNNEQFF. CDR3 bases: TGTGCCAGCAGCTCCCGGACAGGGAATAATGAGCAGTTCTTC. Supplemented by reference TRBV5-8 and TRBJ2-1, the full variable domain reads EAGVTQSPTHLIKTRGQQATLRCSPISGHTSVYWYQQALGLGLQFLLWYDEGEERNRGNFPPRFSGRQFPNYSSELNVNALELEDSALYLCASSSRTGNNEQFFGPGTRLTVL.

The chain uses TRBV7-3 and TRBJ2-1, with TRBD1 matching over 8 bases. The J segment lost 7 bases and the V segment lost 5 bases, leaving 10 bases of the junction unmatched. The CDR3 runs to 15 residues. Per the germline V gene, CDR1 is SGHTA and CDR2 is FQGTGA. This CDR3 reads CASSPLAGGKNEQFF. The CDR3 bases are TGTGCCAGCAGCCCCCTAGCAGGGGGCAAGAATGAGCAGTTCTTC.

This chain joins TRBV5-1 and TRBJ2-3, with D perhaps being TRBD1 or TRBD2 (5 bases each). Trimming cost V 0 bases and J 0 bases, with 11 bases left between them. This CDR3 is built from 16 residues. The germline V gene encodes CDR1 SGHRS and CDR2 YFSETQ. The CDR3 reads CASSLVGTDSTDTQYF. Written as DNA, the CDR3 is TGCGCCAGCAGCTTGGTAGGGACGGACAGCACAGATACGCAGTATTTT. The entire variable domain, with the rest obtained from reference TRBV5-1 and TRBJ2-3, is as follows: KAGVTQTPRYLIKTRGQQVTLSCSPISGHRSVSWYQQTPGQGLQFLFEYFSETQRNKGNFPGRFSGRQFSNSRSEMNVSTLELGDSALYLCASSLVGTDSTDTQYFGPGTRLTVL.

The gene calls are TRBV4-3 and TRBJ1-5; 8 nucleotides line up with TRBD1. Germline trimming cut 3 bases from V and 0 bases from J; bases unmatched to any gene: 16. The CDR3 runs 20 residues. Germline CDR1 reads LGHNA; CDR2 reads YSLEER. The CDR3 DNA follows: TGCGCCAGCAGCCAGGACCATACGGGACAGGATTTTTATAGCAATCAGCCCCAGCATTTT. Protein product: CASSQDHTGQDFYSNQPQHF.

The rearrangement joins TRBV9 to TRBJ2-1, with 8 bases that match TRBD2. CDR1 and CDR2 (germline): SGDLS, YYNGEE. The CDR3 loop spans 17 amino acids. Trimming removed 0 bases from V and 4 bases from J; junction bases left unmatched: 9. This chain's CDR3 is CASSVDLGLGLYNEQFF. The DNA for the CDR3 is TGTGCCAGCAGCGTAGATCTGGGACTAGGTTTATACAATGAGCAGTTCTTC.

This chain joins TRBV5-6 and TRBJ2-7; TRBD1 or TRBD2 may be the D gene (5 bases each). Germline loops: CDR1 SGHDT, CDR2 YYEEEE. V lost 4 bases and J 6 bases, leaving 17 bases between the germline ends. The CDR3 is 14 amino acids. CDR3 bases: TGTGCCAGCAGCCCCGGGACGGGAACGGGCGAGCAGTACTTC. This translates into CASSPGTGTGEQYF.

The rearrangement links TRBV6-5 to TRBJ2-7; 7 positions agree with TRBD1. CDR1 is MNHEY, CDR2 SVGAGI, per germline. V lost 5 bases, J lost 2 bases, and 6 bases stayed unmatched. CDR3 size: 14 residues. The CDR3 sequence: CASSTPGGPYEQYF. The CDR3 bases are TGTGCCAGCAGTACCCCAGGGGGTCCCTACGAGCAGTACTTC.

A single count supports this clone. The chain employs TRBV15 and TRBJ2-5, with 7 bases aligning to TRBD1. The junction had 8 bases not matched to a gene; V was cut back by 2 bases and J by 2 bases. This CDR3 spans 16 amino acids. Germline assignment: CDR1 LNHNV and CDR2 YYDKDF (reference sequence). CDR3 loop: CATSRRNRDRQETQYF. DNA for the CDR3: TGTGCCACCAGCAGAAGAAACCGGGACAGACAAGAGACCCAGTACTTC.

The CDR3 DNA is TGTGCCAGCGGCTTAAGGGGACTAGCGGGGGGGCATGAGCAGTTCTTC. Translating it yields CASGLRGLAGGHEQFF. The chain has TRBV6-6 and TRBJ2-1; 16 positions match TRBD2. Trimming at V came to 8 bases and at J to 8 bases, leaving 9 bases not matched to a gene. The germline CDR1 and CDR2 sequences are MNHNY and SVGAGI (reference sequence). The CDR3 is 16 amino acids.

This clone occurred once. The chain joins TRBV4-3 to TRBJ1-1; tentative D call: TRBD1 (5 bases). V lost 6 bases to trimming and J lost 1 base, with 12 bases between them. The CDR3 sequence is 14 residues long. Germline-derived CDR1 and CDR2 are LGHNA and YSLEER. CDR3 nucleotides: TGCGCCAGCAGTCGGGGGGGAGGGAACACTGAAGCTTTCTTT. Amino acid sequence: CASSRGGGNTEAFF.

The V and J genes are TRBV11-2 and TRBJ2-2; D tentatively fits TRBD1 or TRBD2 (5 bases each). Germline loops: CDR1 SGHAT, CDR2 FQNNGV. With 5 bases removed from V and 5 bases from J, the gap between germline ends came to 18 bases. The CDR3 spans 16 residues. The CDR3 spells CASSIPGRSVTGELFF. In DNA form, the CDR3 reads TGTGCCAGCAGCATCCCGGGACGGAGTGTAACCGGGGAGCTGTTTTTT.

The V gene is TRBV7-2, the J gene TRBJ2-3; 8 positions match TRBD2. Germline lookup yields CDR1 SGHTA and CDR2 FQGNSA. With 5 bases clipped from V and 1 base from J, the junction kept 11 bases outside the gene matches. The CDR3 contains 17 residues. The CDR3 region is CASSPMILRGGTDTQYF. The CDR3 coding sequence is TGTGCCAGCAGCCCGATGATTTTGCGGGGGGGCACAGATACGCAGTATTTT.

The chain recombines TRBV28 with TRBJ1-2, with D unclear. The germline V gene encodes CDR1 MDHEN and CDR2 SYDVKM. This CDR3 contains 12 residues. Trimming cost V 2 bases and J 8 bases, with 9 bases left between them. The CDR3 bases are TGTGCCAGCAGTTTAATGGAATACGGCTACACCTTC. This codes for CASSLMEYGYTF.

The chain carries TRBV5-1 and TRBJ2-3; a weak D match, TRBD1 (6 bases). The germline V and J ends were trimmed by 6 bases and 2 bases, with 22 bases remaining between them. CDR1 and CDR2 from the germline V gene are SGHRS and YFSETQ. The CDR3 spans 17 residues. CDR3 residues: CASIQGWGRGPTDTQYF. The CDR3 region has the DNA TGCGCCAGCATCCAAGGCTGGGGGCGCGGGCCCACAGATACGCAGTATTTT.

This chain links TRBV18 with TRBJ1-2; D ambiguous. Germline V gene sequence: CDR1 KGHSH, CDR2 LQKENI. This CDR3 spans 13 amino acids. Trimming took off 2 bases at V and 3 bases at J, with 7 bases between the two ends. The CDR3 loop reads CASSPDRDYGYTF. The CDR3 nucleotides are TGTGCCAGCTCACCAGATAGAGACTATGGCTACACCTTC.

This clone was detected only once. The CDR3 DNA follows: TGTGCCAGCAGTTCTGGGGAAGGCTACACCTTC. Translating gives CASSSGEGYTF. The V and J genes are TRBV28 and TRBJ1-2, with unresolved D. Germline loops: CDR1 MDHEN, CDR2 SYDVKM. Trimming took 4 bases from V and 8 from J, leaving 8 bases between them. This CDR3 is 11 amino acids long.

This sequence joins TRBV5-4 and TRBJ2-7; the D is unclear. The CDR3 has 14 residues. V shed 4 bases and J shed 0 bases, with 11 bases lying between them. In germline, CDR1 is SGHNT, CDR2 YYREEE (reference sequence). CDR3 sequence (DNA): TGTGCCAGCAGCCCTGACCTAAGCTCCTACGAGCAGTACTTC. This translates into CASSPDLSSYEQYF.

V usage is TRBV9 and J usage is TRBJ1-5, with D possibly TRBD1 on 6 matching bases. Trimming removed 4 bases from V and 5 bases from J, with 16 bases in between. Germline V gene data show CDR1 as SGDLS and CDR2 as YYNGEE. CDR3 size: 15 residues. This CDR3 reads CASSPRDTTYQPQHF. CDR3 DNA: TGTGCCAGCAGCCCTCGGGACACCACCTATCAGCCCCAGCATTTT. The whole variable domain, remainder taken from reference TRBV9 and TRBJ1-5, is DSGVTQTPKHLITATGQRVTLRCSPRSGDLSVYWYQQSLDQGLQFLIQYYNGEERAKGNILERFSAQQFPDLHSELNLSSLELGDSALYFCASSPRDTTYQPQHFGDGTRLSIL.

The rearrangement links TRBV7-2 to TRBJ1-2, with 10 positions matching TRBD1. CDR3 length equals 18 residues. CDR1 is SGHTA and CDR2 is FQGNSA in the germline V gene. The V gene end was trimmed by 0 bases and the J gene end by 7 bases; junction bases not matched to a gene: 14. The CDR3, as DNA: TGTGCCAGCAGCTTAGCGCGAGGGACCGGGACAGGGGACCGTGGCTACACCTTC. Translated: CASSLARGTGTGDRGYTF.

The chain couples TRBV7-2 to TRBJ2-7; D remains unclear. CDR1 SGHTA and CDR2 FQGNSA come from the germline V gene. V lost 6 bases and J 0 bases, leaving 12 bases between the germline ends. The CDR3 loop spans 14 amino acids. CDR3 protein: CASSPGRTSYEQYF. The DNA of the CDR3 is TGTGCCAGCAGTCCCGGACGGACCTCCTACGAGCAGTACTTC.